These 27 T cell receptor beta chains were sequenced from one sample in a study of human thymus T cells. The table came from immunoSEQ multiplex PCR; TCRdb's copy has only in-frame clones and leaves some out. The data show about 120,000 clones, with about 93% seen just once and roughly 0.024% held by the top ten. The thymus was resected at corrective cardiac surgery. Sequencing was carried out using thymus tissue. These receptor sequences come from a boy in the first two years of life with a congenital heart defect but otherwise immunologically healthy.

The chain links TRBV5-1 to TRBJ2-5; D unclear. V gave up 1 base and J gave up 4 bases, with 11 bases separating them. Germline lookup yields CDR1 SGHRS and CDR2 YFSETQ. This CDR3 is 14 amino acids long. The CDR3 is CASSLLPTSETQYF. The CDR3 DNA is TGCGCCAGCAGCTTGCTCCCGACATCAGAGACCCAGTACTTC.

V usage is TRBV5-6 and J usage is TRBJ1-4; D is unresolved. The CDR3 covers 14 residues. CDR1 SGHDT and CDR2 YYEEEE come from the germline V gene. Trimming pared 0 bases from V and 8 bases from J, leaving 11 bases between. The CDR3 protein is CASSLEGSEEKLFF. The DNA for the CDR3 is TGTGCCAGCAGCTTGGAGGGTTCGGAAGAAAAACTGTTTTTT.

V and J are TRBV1 and TRBJ1-2; the D call TRBD1 from the table was never checked on the DNA. TRBV1 is deemed a pseudogene. The CDR3 has 16 residues. CDR3 loop: CTSSHPKPGERWGYTF. CDR3 bases: TGCACCAGCAGCCACCCCAAACCAGGGGAAAGGTGGGGCTACACCTTC.

This clone was seen a single time. This chain joins TRBV5-6 and TRBJ1-6; D possibly corresponds to TRBD1 (5 bases). The CDR3 has 14 amino acids. Germline V lookup: CDR1 SGHDT, CDR2 YYEEEE. Trimming took off 5 bases at V and 10 bases at J, with 16 bases between the two ends. For the CDR3, the DNA is TGTGCCAGCAGGAATTGGGGGAGGGAGTCACCCCTCCACTTT. Its translation: CASRNWGRESPLHF. The full variable domain, with the rest looked up from reference TRBV5-6 and TRBJ1-6, is DAGVTQSPTHLIKTRGQQVTLRCSPKSGHDTVSWYQQALGQGPQFIFQYYEEEERQRGNFPDRFSGHQFPNYSSELNVNALLLGDSALYLCASRNWGRESPLHFGNGTRLTVT.

V and J are TRBV7-2 and TRBJ2-1; 10 nucleotides line up with TRBD2. Trimming at V came to 1 base and at J to 0 bases, leaving 9 bases not matched to a gene. Germline-derived CDR1 and CDR2 are SGHTA and FQGNSA. The CDR3 totals 19 residues. DNA for the CDR3: TGTGCCAGCAGCTTAGGAGCGGGACTAGCGCGGAGCTCCTACAATGAGCAGTTCTTC. It specifies CASSLGAGLARSSYNEQFF.

The chain links TRBV4-3 to TRBJ1-1, with 7 bases aligning to TRBD1. Germline loops: CDR1 LGHNA, CDR2 YSLEER. The CDR3 is made up of 16 amino acids. V lost 3 bases to trimming and J lost 1 base; unmatched junction nucleotides: 8. CDR3 region: CASSQGNRGRNTEAFF. The CDR3 DNA is TGCGCCAGCAGCCAGGGAAACAGGGGTCGGAACACTGAAGCTTTCTTT.

This sequence joins TRBV11-2 and TRBJ1-2; D call uncertain. CDR1 SGHAT and CDR2 FQNNGV come from the germline V gene. The CDR3 runs 16 residues. Trimming took off 5 bases at V and 5 bases at J, with 21 bases between the two ends. CDR3 coding DNA: TGTGCCAGCAGCCTAAACAGCGACTCGACCCTATATGGCTACACCTTC. Protein product: CASSLNSDSTLYGYTF.

The chain links TRBV9 to TRBJ2-7; tentative D call: TRBD2 (6 bases). Germline assignment: CDR1 SGDLS and CDR2 YYNGEE. The CDR3 spans 15 residues. The V end lost 0 bases, the J end lost 4 bases, and 14 bases lay between the germline ends. The CDR3 nucleotides read TGTGCCAGCAGCGTAGGTGGGGGGAGAGGATACGAGCAGTACTTC. Its protein product is CASSVGGGRGYEQYF.

The V and J genes are TRBV4-3 and TRBJ2-2; D gene uncertain. This CDR3 comprises 15 residues. V was trimmed by 0 bases and J by 3 bases, leaving 8 bases between them. Per germline, CDR1 LGHNA and CDR2 YSLEER. This CDR3 reads CASSQDLRDTGELFF. In DNA form, the CDR3 reads TGCGCCAGCAGCCAAGATCTTAGGGACACCGGGGAGCTGTTTTTT.

The chain has TRBV7-9 and TRBJ2-7, with a tentative D call TRBD2 (5 bases). The CDR3 is 12 residues long. Germline V gene lookup returns CDR1 SEHNR and CDR2 FQNEAQ (reference sequence). V was pared by 6 bases and J by 6 bases, with 12 bases between. CDR3 loop: CASSRTPLEQYF. CDR3 DNA sequence: TGTGCCAGCAGTCGGACTCCTCTCGAGCAGTACTTC.

The chain combines TRBV11-2 with TRBJ1-1; D is ambiguous. V lost 1 base and J 7 bases, leaving 10 bases between the germline ends. CDR1 SGHAT and CDR2 FQNNGV come from the germline V gene. The CDR3 contains 13 residues. CDR3 sequence (DNA): TGTGCCAGCAGCTTAGTCCCCGACTGTGAAGCTTTCTTT. Translating gives CASSLVPDCEAFF.

The chain carries TRBV2 and TRBJ2-3, with 9 nucleotides matching TRBD2. CDR1 is SNHLY and CDR2 is FYNNEI in the germline V gene. V lost 6 bases and J lost 6; bases outside the gene matches: 13. The length of the CDR3 is 16 residues. Here the CDR3 DNA reads TGTGCCAGCAGCGACCAGAAAAAAGCGGGGGGTGATACGCAGTATTTT. This codes for CASSDQKKAGGDTQYF.

This clone was observed once. V is TRBV7-9 and J is TRBJ2-7; D is unresolved. V was shortened by 3 bases and J by 3 bases, with 12 bases between the two germline ends. This CDR3 is 14 amino acids long. Germline lookup yields CDR1 SEHNR and CDR2 FQNEAQ (reference sequence). Written as DNA, the CDR3 is TGTGCCAGCAGCTTTCTGGGCTGGGACTACGAGCAGTACTTC. Its protein is CASSFLGWDYEQYF.

With regard to this clone: The junction differs from germline at one of its ends, possibly a read error. J is TRBJ2-3 and V is TRBV30, with 7 bases matching TRBD2. Germline V gene data show CDR1 as GTSNPN and CDR2 as SVGIG (reference sequence). This CDR3 comprises 16 residues. The CDR3 sequence is CARSVRGGLDTDTQYF. In nucleotides, the CDR3 is TGTGCCCGGAGTGTACGGGGAGGGTTGGACACAGATACGCAGTATTTT.

The chain is built from TRBV5-6 and TRBJ1-2; no clear D gene. CDR3 size: 14 residues. CDR1 and CDR2 (germline): SGHDT, YYEEEE. V gave up 4 bases and J gave up 1 base, with 11 bases separating them. CDR3 region: CASSRRGVNYGYTF. The CDR3 DNA follows: TGTGCCAGCAGCCGAAGAGGCGTTAACTATGGCTACACCTTC.

V usage is TRBV9 and J usage is TRBJ2-3; either TRBD1 or TRBD2 may fit D (5 bases each). Germline V gives CDR1 SGDLS, CDR2 YYNGEE. The CDR3 contains 14 residues. The ends were cut back, 3 bases at V and 2 bases at J, with 10 bases in the middle. CDR3 sequence (DNA): TGTGCCAGCAGCGAGGGGCTAGCCACAGATACGCAGTATTTT. Protein product: CASSEGLATDTQYF.

The chain is built from TRBV4-1 and TRBJ1-3, with TRBD1 as a possible D gene (5 bases). The V and J ends lost 4 bases and 4 bases respectively, with 8 bases between them. CDR1 is MGHRA, CDR2 YSYEKL, per germline. The CDR3 runs to 13 residues. The CDR3 protein is CASSPGMGNTIYF. The CDR3, as DNA: TGCGCCAGCAGCCCAGGGATGGGAAACACCATATATTTT.

The gene calls are TRBV7-2 and TRBJ1-5; D not resolved. The CDR3 is 19 residues long. Germline loops: CDR1 SGHTA, CDR2 FQGNSA. V shed 0 bases and J shed 0 bases, with 18 bases lying between them. The CDR3 here is CASSLAQDTVNDSNQPQHF. CDR3 sequence (DNA): TGTGCCAGCAGCTTAGCCCAGGATACCGTGAATGATAGCAATCAGCCCCAGCATTTT.

This clone has a handful of counts. The chain carries TRBV30 and TRBJ1-6, with no clear D. The CDR3 totals 13 residues. Trimming left V 3 bases short and J 8 bases short, with 11 bases between. The germline V gene encodes CDR1 GTSNPN and CDR2 SVGIG (reference sequence). CDR3 in amino acids: CAWSPGWDSPLHF. CDR3 DNA sequence: TGTGCCTGGAGCCCGGGGTGGGATTCACCCCTCCACTTT.

The J gene is TRBJ2-6, the V gene TRBV14; a weak D match, TRBD1 (6 bases). CDR1 SGHDN and CDR2 FVKESK come from the germline V gene. V lost 3 bases and J 4 bases, leaving 10 bases between the germline ends. This CDR3 contains 15 residues. CDR3: CASSQTGPGANVLTF. The CDR3, as DNA: TGTGCCAGCAGCCAGACAGGTCCGGGGGCCAACGTCCTGACTTTC.

The V and J genes are TRBV23-1 and TRBJ1-5; TRBD1 matches at 8 bases. TRBV23-1 is an ORF; its function is uncertain. The CDR3 contains 17 residues. The junction had 8 bases not matched to a gene; V was cut back by 0 bases and J by 4 bases. The CDR3 loop is CASSQSGRGRENQPQHF. CDR3 nucleotide sequence: TGCGCCAGCAGTCAATCGGGCAGGGGGCGCGAGAATCAGCCCCAGCATTTT.

The genes are TRBV28 and TRBJ2-3; 9 bases agree with TRBD2. This CDR3 has 17 residues. V shed 5 bases and J 7 bases; nucleotides not matched to a gene: 16. CDR1 MDHEN and CDR2 SYDVKM come from the germline V gene. The CDR3 DNA follows: TGTGCCAGCAGTCGCCCGTCCTATGGCGGGGGGGGGAATACGCAGTATTTT. This sequence encodes CASSRPSYGGGGNTQYF.

The V and J genes are TRBV7-2 and TRBJ1-3, with no clear D. The V and J ends lost 1 base and 4 bases respectively, with 8 bases between them. The CDR3 loop spans 14 amino acids. The germline CDR1 and CDR2 sequences are SGHTA and FQGNSA. This CDR3 reads CASSLEALGNTIYF. The CDR3 nucleotides read TGTGCCAGCAGCTTAGAGGCTCTGGGAAACACCATATATTTT. The complete variable domain, with remaining parts taken from reference TRBV7-2 and TRBJ1-3, reads GAGVSQSPSNKVTEKGKDVELRCDPISGHTALYWYRQSLGQGLEFLIYFQGNSAPDKSGLPSDRFSAERTGGSVSTLTIQRTQQEDSAVYLCASSLEALGNTIYFGEGSWLTVV.

The chain carries TRBV7-6 and TRBJ2-3; D remains unclear. Germline loops: CDR1 SGHVS, CDR2 FNYEAQ. V was clipped by 1 base and J by 6 bases, with 8 bases between them. The CDR3 consists of 13 residues. CDR3: CASSLDVGDTQYF. The CDR3 coding sequence is TGTGCCAGCAGCTTAGACGTAGGGGATACGCAGTATTTT.

CDR3 nucleotide sequence: TGCGCCAGCAGGAAATGGGGGGATTCTAACTATGGCTACACCTTC. Amino acids: CASRKWGDSNYGYTF. The J gene is TRBJ1-2, the V gene TRBV4-3, with D possibly matching TRBD1 (5 bases). CDR3 length equals 15 residues. Trimming left V 6 bases short and J 0 bases short, with 14 bases between. The germline V gene has CDR1 LGHNA and CDR2 YSLEER.

V gene TRBV4-3 combines with J gene TRBJ1-2; no clear D. The CDR3 is 18 residues long. Germline CDR1 LGHNA, CDR2 YSLEER. V was shortened by 4 bases and J by 6 bases, with 27 bases between the two germline ends. This CDR3 reads CASSLSPDGPRAYDGYTF. The CDR3 region has the DNA TGCGCCAGCAGCCTAAGCCCCGACGGACCACGGGCCTATGATGGCTACACCTTC.

DNA for the CDR3: TGTGCCAGCAGCTTCAGGTCTTGGGACACCCATAATTCACCCCTCCACTTT. Protein product: CASSFRSWDTHNSPLHF. J is TRBJ1-6 and V is TRBV5-6; maybe TRBD1 (6 bases). The V end lost 2 bases, the J end lost 5 bases, and 17 bases lay between the germline ends. This CDR3 is 17 amino acids long. CDR1 is SGHDT, CDR2 YYEEEE, per germline.